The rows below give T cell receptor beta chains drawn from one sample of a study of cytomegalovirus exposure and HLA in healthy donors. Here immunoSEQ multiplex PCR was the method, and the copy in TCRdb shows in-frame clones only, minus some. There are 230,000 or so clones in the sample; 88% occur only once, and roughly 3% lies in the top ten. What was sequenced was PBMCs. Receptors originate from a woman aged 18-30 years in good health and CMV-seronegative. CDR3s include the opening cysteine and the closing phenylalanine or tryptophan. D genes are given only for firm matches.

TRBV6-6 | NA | CASSLGPGGRGAYF
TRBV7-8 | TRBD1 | CASLSGTGGSSTDTQYF
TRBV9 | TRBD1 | CASSVDRDRGLTGELFF
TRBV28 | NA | CASSSPTGISDYEQYF
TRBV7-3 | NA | CLEPGVNTEAFF
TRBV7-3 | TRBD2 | CASSLTPGWEGQYF
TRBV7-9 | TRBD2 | CASSLPGGYGYEQYF
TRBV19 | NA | CASSTTSSYNEQFF
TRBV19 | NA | CASSINWGMDTEAFF
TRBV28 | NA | CASSWDWNEQYF
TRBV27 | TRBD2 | CASSPSGLAGSSGANVLTF
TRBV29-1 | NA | CSARSSLTSEAFF